The T cell receptor (beta chain) under discussion was sequenced for a study of blood T cell repertoires in COVID-19. Study context: PBMCs, B-cell-depleted T cells, or T cells provided the cDNA or gDNA that made up the material.

Some clones are missing from TCRdb's copy, which holds only in-frame ones; the method was immunoSEQ multiplex PCR. Of some 700,000 clones listed, 90% are singletons. CDR1 and CDR2 from the germline V gene are LNHDA and SQIVND (reference sequence). The CDR3 spans 13 residues. J lost 2 bases, V lost 6 bases, and 3 bases had no gene match. This TCR came from a woman younger than 30 with acute or convalescent COVID-19. V usage is TRBV19 and J usage is TRBJ1-1, with 7 bases lining up with TRBD1. Input material: peripheral blood. As DNA, the CDR3 is TGTGCCAGTAGACCAGGGGGTAACACTGAAGCTTTCTTT. It yields the protein CASRPGGNTEAFF.